This T cell receptor (beta chain) is drawn from a study of STAT3 mutations in large granular lymphocyte leukemia. General study points: Every T-cell large granular lymphocyte leukemia patient had at least one immunodominant TCR beta clonotype. Clonal expansion was inferred from other time points because no sample existed at each clone's first appearance.

The CDR3 sequence is 16 residues long. Germline CDR1 and CDR2: MGHRA and YSYEKL. V dropped 1 base and J dropped 1 base, with 13 bases sitting between them. TCRbeta libraries averaged about 40,773 productive templates per sample. TCRdb's copy holds only in-frame clones and misses some; the assay was immunoSEQ multiplex PCR. The data contain under 6,500 clones, roughly 80% of them singletons. In the case of this clone: The antigen remains undetermined.

This TCR was recovered from a middle-aged man with T-cell large granular lymphocyte leukemia. Some clones in this sample may be carry-over from other donors' samples. The sequenced material came from peripheral blood mononuclear cells. The chain is built from TRBV4-1 and TRBJ1-1, with a possible D match to TRBD1 (5 bases). The CDR3 sequence is CASSQGRAGKNTEAFF. The DNA for the CDR3 is TGCGCCAGCAGCCAAGGTAGGGCAGGGAAGAACACTGAAGCTTTCTTT.